A single sample is the source of the 30 T cell receptor beta chains below, sequenced in a study of blood T cell repertoires in COVID-19. Clones were sequenced by immunoSEQ multiplex PCR, and TCRdb holds only the in-frame ones, with some missing. The sample holds some 270,000 clones; nearly 90% are singletons and the top ten take under 2.5%. The sample was peripheral blood. The source is a woman aged 55-70 years with COVID-19, enrolled during active disease.

The chain joins TRBV7-8 to TRBJ1-5; D may be TRBD1 (5 bases). The CDR3 sequence is 14 residues long. V dropped 2 bases and J dropped 3 bases, with 8 bases sitting between them. Germline V lookup: CDR1 SGHVS, CDR2 FQNEAQ. The CDR3 region has the DNA TGTGCCAGCAGCTTAACAGGCTTCAATCAGCCCCAGCATTTT. Translation: CASSLTGFNQPQHF.

This rearrangement joins TRBV19 to TRBJ2-1; TRBD2 agrees at 9 bases. The germline CDR1 and CDR2 sequences are LNHDA and SQIVND (reference sequence). Germline trimming cut 3 bases from V and 3 bases from J; bases unmatched to any gene: 15. This CDR3 has 19 residues. Written as DNA, the CDR3 is TGTGCCAGTAGTATTGGCGGGGGGGCGGGAATTGGTTTCTACAATGAGCAGTTCTTC. Translated: CASSIGGGAGIGFYNEQFF. The full variable domain, in which reference TRBV19 and TRBJ2-1 provide the parts outside the CDR3, is DGGITQSPKYLFRKEGQNVTLSCEQNLNHDAMYWYRQDPGQGLRLIYYSQIVNDFQKGDIAEGYSVSREKKESFPLTVTSAQKNPTAFYLCASSIGGGAGIGFYNEQFFGPGTRLTVL.

The chain is built from TRBV7-2 and TRBJ1-1; 9 bases match TRBD1. The CDR3 consists of 14 residues. V lost 6 bases and J lost 9; bases outside the gene matches: 11. Germline CDR1 reads SGHTA; CDR2 reads FQGNSA. CDR3 amino acids: CASRLTGGRAKAFF. CDR3 in DNA: TGTGCCAGCAGGTTGACAGGGGGTAGGGCGAAAGCTTTCTTT.

The chain uses TRBV7-9 and TRBJ1-2, with a tentative D call TRBD1 (5 bases). Germline lookup yields CDR1 SEHNR and CDR2 FQNEAQ (reference sequence). This CDR3 contains 15 residues. V gave up 4 bases and J gave up 4 bases, with 16 bases separating them. CDR3 sequence reads: CASSSQAGGGYGYTF. The CDR3 DNA sequence: TGTGCCAGCAGCTCCCAGGCCGGGGGGGGCTATGGCTACACCTTC. Using reference TRBV7-9 and TRBJ1-2 for the parts outside the CDR3, the full variable domain is DTGVSQNPRHKITKRGQNVTFRCDPISEHNRLYWYRQTLGQGPEFLTYFQNEAQLEKSRLLSDRFSAERPKGSFSTLEIQRTEQGDSAMYLCASSSQAGGGYGYTFGSGTRLTVV.

V and J are TRBV29-1 and TRBJ1-2; D not certain. CDR1 is SQVTM, CDR2 ANQGSEA, per germline. Trimming shortened V by 4 bases and J by 3 bases, and 21 bases separated the two germline ends. The CDR3 runs 16 residues. The CDR3 DNA reads TGCAGCGTTGGACGGGCGGGGAGTTTGGGCGACTATGGCTACACCTTC. Translation: CSVGRAGSLGDYGYTF.

This clone was found a few times. J is TRBJ2-7 and V is TRBV3-1 (or the pseudogene TRBV3-2); 7 bases match TRBD2. The CDR3 length is 16 residues. Germline CDR1 reads LGHDT; CDR2 reads YNNKEL (reference sequence). V lost 1 base to trimming and J lost 1 base; unmatched junction nucleotides: 7. CDR3 DNA: TGTGCCAGCAGCCAAGGGTTGGCGGGGGATTCCTACGAGCAGTACTTC. The encoded protein is CASSQGLAGDSYEQYF.

The chain is built from TRBV5-1 and TRBJ2-1; D unclear. The CDR3 is 13 residues long. Trimming pared 2 bases from V and 0 bases from J, leaving 3 bases between. Per germline, CDR1 SGHRS and CDR2 YFSETQ. Here the CDR3 reads CASSFLSYNEQFF. For the CDR3, the DNA is TGCGCCAGCAGCTTTCTCTCCTACAATGAGCAGTTCTTC.

V gene TRBV5-1 combines with J gene TRBJ1-2, with D possibly being TRBD1 (6 bases). The CDR3 sequence is 14 residues long. Germline CDR1 reads SGHRS; CDR2 reads YFSETQ. The V gene lost 0 bases and the J gene lost 4 bases, with 10 bases spanning the gap. The CDR3 spells CASSLVDSTYGYTF. In nucleotides, the CDR3 is TGCGCCAGCAGCTTGGTGGACAGTACCTATGGCTACACCTTC.

V gene TRBV19 combines with J gene TRBJ2-7; D perhaps matches TRBD1 (5 bases). V lost 3 bases to trimming and J lost 5 bases, with 14 bases between them. The length of the CDR3 is 14 residues. Germline values: CDR1 LNHDA, CDR2 SQIVND (reference sequence). The CDR3, as DNA: TGTGCCAGTAGTATTAGGGGTCATTGGGACGAGCAGTACTTC. It translates to CASSIRGHWDEQYF.

On this clone: The junction departs from the called germline gene at one end, perhaps through a read error. The chain links TRBV7-7 to TRBJ2-1; TRBD2 aligns across 15 bases. Germline CDR1 and CDR2: SSHAT and FNYEAQ (reference sequence). The length of the CDR3 is 17 residues. The CDR3 here is CASSLAPGLAGGFEQFF. The CDR3 DNA reads TGTGCTAGCAGCTTAGCGCCGGGACTAGCGGGGGGATTTGAGCAGTTCTTC.

The chain uses TRBV7-2 and TRBJ1-2; 10 bases are a match to TRBD1. CDR1 SGHTA and CDR2 FQGNSA come from the germline V gene. After removal of 4 bases from V and 4 bases from J, the junction contained 9 bases not matched to a gene. The CDR3 runs 16 residues. In DNA, the CDR3 is TGTGCCAGCAGCTCAGCAGCCGGGACAGGGGCCTATGGCTACACCTTC. Encoded protein: CASSSAAGTGAYGYTF.

The chain links TRBV6-5 to TRBJ1-1; no definite D call. V lost 2 bases and J lost 1, with 14 bases in between. Germline CDR1 MNHEY, CDR2 SVGAGI. CDR3 size: 16 residues. The CDR3 bases are TGTGCCAGCAGTTACGAGTCTCTATCCCCGAACACTGAAGCTTTCTTT. Protein sequence: CASSYESLSPNTEAFF.

The chain links TRBV5-1 to TRBJ1-5; 7 nucleotides line up with TRBD1. Trimming at V came to 4 bases and at J to 0 bases, leaving 7 bases not matched to a gene. The CDR3 contains 16 residues. From germline, CDR1 is SGHRS and CDR2 YFSETQ. The CDR3 coding sequence is TGCGCCAGCAGCGACGGACAGGAGTATAGCAATCAGCCCCAGCATTTT. It translates to CASSDGQEYSNQPQHF.

The V gene is TRBV4-3, the J gene TRBJ2-1; 11 nucleotides align to TRBD1. Germline values: CDR1 LGHNA, CDR2 YSLEER. V lost 0 bases and J lost 6; bases outside the gene matches: 7. This CDR3 is built from 17 residues. CDR3 sequence reads: CASSQDRGQGGLNEQFF. The CDR3 DNA is TGCGCCAGCAGCCAAGATCGGGGACAGGGGGGACTCAATGAGCAGTTCTTC.

The chain has TRBV27 and TRBJ1-1, with D possibly being TRBD1 (5 bases). The CDR3 contains 13 residues. Germline CDR1 reads MNHEY; CDR2 reads SMNVEV (reference sequence). Trimming took 3 bases from V and 4 from J, leaving 9 bases between them. This CDR3 reads CASSFMGGTEAFF. The CDR3 bases are TGTGCCAGCAGTTTCATGGGGGGCACTGAAGCTTTCTTT.

The chain joins TRBV4-1 to TRBJ1-5; tentatively, D is TRBD1 (5 bases). Trimming left V 4 bases short and J 1 base short, with 14 bases between. Germline loops: CDR1 MGHRA, CDR2 YSYEKL. CDR3 length: 16 residues. CDR3 bases: TGCGCCAGCAGCCTTAGTGACAGCTTCAGCAATCAGCCCCAGCATTTT. Its translation: CASSLSDSFSNQPQHF.

V and J are TRBV11-2 and TRBJ1-1; no reliable D call. V was clipped by 6 bases and J by 6 bases, with 11 bases between them. The CDR3 is made up of 12 amino acids. Germline V gene data show CDR1 as SGHAT and CDR2 as FQNNGV. The CDR3 sequence: CASSPRGAEAFF. The CDR3 DNA is TGTGCCAGCAGTCCCCGAGGCGCTGAAGCTTTCTTT.

This clone was seen once. V usage is TRBV7-7 and J usage is TRBJ2-5; maybe TRBD2 (6 bases). CDR1 is SSHAT, CDR2 FNYEAQ, per germline (reference sequence). The CDR3 runs to 17 residues. V lost 3 bases and J 2 bases, leaving 19 bases between the germline ends. CDR3 amino acids: CASSFPSLTSTQETQYF. The CDR3 DNA reads as TGTGCCAGCAGCTTTCCCTCCTTGACTAGTACACAAGAGACCCAGTACTTC.

The chain uses TRBV5-1 and TRBJ1-5, with D unresolved. V lost 0 bases and J 4 bases, leaving 11 bases between the germline ends. This CDR3 comprises 15 residues. The germline V gene encodes CDR1 SGHRS and CDR2 YFSETQ. The CDR3 loop reads CASSLGADLNQPQHF. In nucleotides, the CDR3 is TGCGCCAGCAGCTTGGGGGCAGACCTTAATCAGCCCCAGCATTTT.

This chain joins TRBV11-2 and TRBJ1-1; TRBD1 aligns across 9 bases. The CDR3 is 12 residues long. The trim removed 10 bases at V and 5 bases at J, leaving 5 bases unmatched. Germline loops: CDR1 SGHAT, CDR2 FQNNGV. The CDR3 DNA follows: TGTGCCACCCGACAGGGGGAGACTGAAGCTTTCTTT. Translated: CATRQGETEAFF.

This clone has just a few counts. CDR3 loop: CASSLAAQETQYF. CDR3 bases: TGTGCCAGCAGCCTAGCGGCCCAAGAGACCCAGTACTTC. The J gene is TRBJ2-5, the V gene TRBV12-3 or TRBV12-4; 7 nucleotides align to TRBD2. The CDR3 totals 13 residues. J was trimmed by 1 base and V by 6 bases; bases with no gene match: 2.

This chain uses TRBV3-1 (or the pseudogene TRBV3-2) with TRBJ1-4; TRBD1 matches at 11 bases. The CDR3 covers 17 residues. The trim removed 4 bases at V and 4 bases at J, leaving 8 bases unmatched. Looked up from germline, CDR1 is LGHDT and CDR2 is YNNKEL (reference sequence). This CDR3 reads CASSLGQGARSNEKLFF. In nucleotides, the CDR3 is TGTGCCAGCAGCCTCGGACAGGGGGCGCGGAGTAATGAAAAACTGTTTTTT.

The chain carries TRBV28 and TRBJ1-6; no definite D call. Trimming took off 6 bases at V and 9 bases at J, with 15 bases between the two ends. The CDR3 loop spans 14 amino acids. Germline V gives CDR1 MDHEN, CDR2 SYDVKM. The CDR3 loop reads CASRSESPPSPLHF. The CDR3 DNA follows: TGTGCCAGCAGATCCGAGAGTCCTCCTTCACCCCTCCACTTT.

V and J are TRBV19 and TRBJ1-5; 12 bases are shared with TRBD1. The J segment lost 8 bases and the V segment lost 1 base, leaving 6 bases of the junction unmatched. CDR1 and CDR2 from the germline V gene are LNHDA and SQIVND (reference sequence). The CDR3 is 16 residues long. The CDR3 is CASSIGGTGGAEPQHF. CDR3 in DNA: TGTGCCAGTAGTATAGGGGGGACAGGGGGCGCGGAGCCCCAGCATTTT.

This chain connects TRBV5-1 to TRBJ2-5; D perhaps matches TRBD2 (6 bases). CDR3 length: 15 residues. Germline CDR1 and CDR2: SGHRS and YFSETQ. The V gene lost 3 bases and the J gene lost 5 bases, with 17 bases spanning the gap. Here the CDR3 reads CASSSGLAGWETQYF. The CDR3 DNA reads as TGCGCCAGCAGCTCCGGATTGGCGGGGTGGGAGACCCAGTACTTC.

The V gene is TRBV12-3 or TRBV12-4, the J gene TRBJ1-6; maybe TRBD1 (5 bases). V lost 3 bases and J lost 9, with 9 bases in between. The CDR3 spans 13 residues. CDR3 residues: CASSLGLSSPLHF. CDR3 in DNA: TGTGCCAGCAGTTTGGGGCTGTCTTCACCCCTCCACTTT.

The CDR3 region has the DNA TGTGCCAGCAGCTTAAGATCAGCGGGGCCAGATTTCTATGGCTACACCTTC. This encodes CASSLRSAGPDFYGYTF. The chain couples TRBV7-9 to TRBJ1-2; D perhaps matches TRBD1 (5 bases). CDR1 SEHNR and CDR2 FQNEAQ come from the germline V gene (reference sequence). V shed 2 bases and J shed 4 bases, with 20 bases lying between them. The CDR3 contains 17 residues.

The chain combines TRBV9 with TRBJ2-7; 11 bases agree with TRBD2. V lost 4 bases, J lost 6 bases, and 3 bases stayed unmatched. Germline-derived CDR1 and CDR2 are SGDLS and YYNGEE. This CDR3 contains 13 residues. CDR3 in amino acids: CASSTGLAAEQYF. For the CDR3, the DNA is TGTGCCAGCAGCACGGGACTAGCGGCCGAGCAGTACTTC.

DNA of the CDR3: TGCGCCAGCAGTGAGTCCCCCCGAGGGACAGGGTGGTGGGTGGCTTTCTTT. Amino acids: CASSESPRGTGWWVAFF. The chain links TRBV10-1 to TRBJ1-1; TRBD1 aligns across 9 bases. After removal of 0 bases from V and 11 bases from J, the junction contained 16 bases not matched to a gene. The CDR3 has 17 residues. CDR1 and CDR2 (germline): WNHNN, SYGVQD (reference sequence).

Here the CDR3 reads CSASGHSNTEAFF. DNA of the CDR3: TGCAGCGCCTCAGGACACTCGAACACTGAAGCTTTCTTT. The chain recombines TRBV29-1 with TRBJ1-1, with TRBD1 as a possible D gene (5 bases). The CDR3 runs to 13 residues. Germline V gene data show CDR1 as SQVTM and CDR2 as ANQGSEA. Trimming stripped 7 bases from V and 1 base from J, with 13 bases between.